These 13 T cell receptor beta chains share one sample of origin, sequenced in a study of T cell changes during pregnancy in multiple sclerosis. Data came from immunoSEQ multiplex PCR; TCRdb stores just in-frame clones and leaves some out. In the table there are approximately 97,000 clones, 90% to 95% of which are singletons. Here the sequenced sample was peripheral blood, taken after pregnancy. The receptor source for this set is a female donor in good health, enrolled as a control in a pregnancy study.

This clone was seen once. Here the CDR3 DNA reads TGTGCCAGTACCCAGGACAGGGGGCTGGCTGAAAAACTGTTTTTT. Its translation is CASTQDRGLAEKLFF. V and J are TRBV19 and TRBJ1-4, with TRBD1 matching 11 bases. The CDR3 has 15 residues. The V segment lost 7 bases and the J segment 7 bases; nucleotides outside the gene matches: 8. Germline-derived CDR1 and CDR2 are LNHDA and SQIVND (reference sequence).

This chain connects TRBV6-5 to TRBJ1-6, with a possible D match to TRBD1 (5 bases). The germline V gene has CDR1 MNHEY and CDR2 SVGAGI. Trimming stripped 5 bases from V and 7 bases from J, with 15 bases between. This CDR3 region has 15 residues. In nucleotides, the CDR3 is TGTGCCAGCAGTCATGGGCAGGGTAGGAATTCACCCCTCCACTTT. Encoded protein: CASSHGQGRNSPLHF.

The rearrangement links TRBV7-8 to TRBJ1-1, with D perhaps matching TRBD1 (5 bases). The CDR3 runs to 15 residues. Per germline, CDR1 SGHVS and CDR2 FQNEAQ. Trimming removed 3 bases from V and 5 bases from J, with 16 bases in between. This CDR3 reads CASSFLGGGGTEAFF. The DNA of the CDR3 is TGTGCCAGCAGCTTTCTGGGAGGTGGGGGAACTGAAGCTTTCTTT.

This chain joins TRBV4-3 and TRBJ1-2, with D maybe TRBD1 (5 bases). CDR1 is LGHNA, CDR2 YSLEER, per germline. V lost 0 bases, J lost 3 bases, and 11 bases lay in between. The CDR3 extends over 15 amino acids. CDR3 sequence reads: CASSQEVRADYGYTF. As DNA, the CDR3 is TGCGCCAGCAGCCAAGAGGTCAGGGCAGACTATGGCTACACCTTC.

The chain carries TRBV5-1 and TRBJ2-7; maybe TRBD1 (6 bases). CDR1 is SGHRS, CDR2 YFSETQ, per germline. The CDR3 consists of 13 residues. V gave up 0 bases and J gave up 3 bases, with 7 bases separating them. The CDR3 region is CASSLEGGYEQYF. The CDR3 region has the DNA TGCGCCAGCAGCTTGGAAGGGGGCTACGAGCAGTACTTC.

This clone was seen once. This chain joins TRBV7-6 and TRBJ1-4; the match to TRBD1 covers 10 bases. The germline gives CDR1 SGHVS, CDR2 FNYEAQ. With V trimmed by 0 bases and J by 5 bases, 0 bases remained unmatched. This CDR3 is built from 15 residues. CDR3: CASSLAGQGNEKLFF. The CDR3 nucleotides read TGTGCCAGCAGCTTAGCGGGACAGGGGAATGAAAAACTGTTTTTT.

The sample holds one count of this clone. V and J are TRBV28 and TRBJ1-5, with D possibly matching TRBD1 (5 bases). Germline V gene lookup returns CDR1 MDHEN and CDR2 SYDVKM. The V gene lost 5 bases and the J gene lost 7 bases, with 15 bases spanning the gap. The CDR3 sequence is 14 residues long. CDR3 sequence reads: CASSTTGVFQPQHF. DNA of the CDR3: TGTGCCAGCAGTACCACAGGTGTTTTCCAGCCCCAGCATTTT.

The sample holds one count of this clone. This chain uses TRBV11-3 with TRBJ2-1, with 12 bases lining up with TRBD2. The CDR3 length is 15 residues. V was pared by 6 bases and J by 6 bases, with 6 bases of the junction left unmatched. Germline lookup yields CDR1 SGHNT and CDR2 YENEEA. This CDR3 is CASSSSGGGGNEQFF. CDR3 nucleotides: TGTGCCAGCAGTTCTAGCGGGGGGGGAGGCAATGAGCAGTTCTTC.

The chain employs TRBV19 and TRBJ2-7; D possibly corresponds to TRBD1 (5 bases). The germline gives CDR1 LNHDA, CDR2 SQIVND (reference sequence). The V end was cut by 3 bases, the J end by 6 bases, with 9 bases between. This CDR3 is 12 amino acids long. CDR3 DNA sequence: TGTGCCAGTAGTATGAAGGGGCGCGAGCAGTACTTC. This gives the protein CASSMKGREQYF.

The chain couples TRBV29-1 to TRBJ1-5; 9 nucleotides align to TRBD1. Germline loops: CDR1 SQVTM, CDR2 ANQGSEA. This CDR3 is built from 12 residues. After removal of 6 bases from V and 5 bases from J, the junction contained 2 bases not matched to a gene. The CDR3 sequence is CSVGQGYQPQHF. The CDR3 DNA reads as TGCAGCGTGGGACAGGGTTATCAGCCCCAGCATTTT.

The rearrangement links TRBV27 to TRBJ1-2, with D possibly being TRBD1 (6 bases). The CDR3 is made up of 16 amino acids. Germline V gene sequence: CDR1 MNHEY, CDR2 SMNVEV (reference sequence). With 2 bases removed from V and 4 bases from J, the gap between germline ends came to 17 bases. The CDR3 region has the DNA TGTGCCAGCAGTTTAAGTACCGCCGACAGGATCTATGGCTACACCTTC. Its protein is CASSLSTADRIYGYTF.

The V and J genes are TRBV5-8 and TRBJ2-7; tentatively, D is TRBD2 (6 bases). Trimming removed 6 bases at V and 4 bases at J, with 29 bases between. The germline CDR1 and CDR2 sequences are SGHTS and YDEGEE. The CDR3 extends over 18 amino acids. CDR3 residues: CASIPGAGEAKGRYEQYF. The CDR3 nucleotides read TGTGCCAGCATCCCTGGGGCCGGGGAGGCAAAAGGTCGGTACGAGCAGTACTTC.

The J gene is TRBJ1-1, the V gene TRBV7-2, with D perhaps TRBD1 (6 bases). This CDR3 comprises 16 residues. Germline CDR1 is SGHTA and CDR2 is FQGNSA. Trimming pared 2 bases from V and 1 base from J, leaving 14 bases between. The CDR3, as DNA: TGTGCCAGCAGCTTATTTAAGGGGGTAGCGAACACTGAAGCTTTCTTT. Its translation: CASSLFKGVANTEAFF.